This is a list of T cell receptor beta chains from one sample in a study of blood T cell repertoires in COVID-19. Data came from immunoSEQ multiplex PCR; TCRdb stores just in-frame clones and leaves some out. The sample has 110,000 or so clones, 84% seen once; the top ten hold 6.5% to 8%. The sequencing input was peripheral blood. Receptor source: a woman between 45 and 65 years old with acute or convalescent COVID-19. Both conserved end residues are part of each CDR3. The order of the fields is CDR3 protein, clone size, J gene, V gene. A row's size may be missing; if present it is once, few, many or a size class.

CASSEFGGGNYGYTF	.	TRBJ1-2	TRBV6-1
CAWTPSNYGYTF	.	TRBJ1-2	TRBV30
CASSLDRGDQPQHF	.	TRBJ1-5	TRBV5-5
CASSLLAGLNNEQFF	.	TRBJ2-1	TRBV9
CASSPQTGHNSREQFF	.	TRBJ2-1	TRBV9
CATSDAGLAHEQYF	.	TRBJ2-7	TRBV24-1
CASSLSAVNSPLHF	.	TRBJ1-6	TRBV7-8
CASSSDKTGELFF	.	TRBJ2-2	TRBV18
CASSTQGFEQYF	once	TRBJ2-7	TRBV5-1
CASSLSLFQGGSTEAFF	.	TRBJ1-1	TRBV27
CASSSSPPAGGLRAGTGELFF	.	TRBJ2-2	TRBV5-1
CASTPDINYTGRDGELFF	.	TRBJ2-2	TRBV28
CASGYGGINEKLFF	.	TRBJ1-4	TRBV11-3
CASSWTSGPYEQYF	.	TRBJ2-7	TRBV11-1
CASSLDVTRNTIYF	.	TRBJ1-3	TRBV11-2
CASSYSKGQANEKLFF	.	TRBJ1-4	TRBV6-5
CASSDSGGEYEQYF	.	TRBJ2-7	TRBV11-2
CASSVGSGKETQYF	.	TRBJ2-5	TRBV9